A selection of T cell receptor beta chains follows, all from one sample in a study of OX40 agonist ivuxolimab in advanced cancers. Sequencing was performed with immunoSEQ multiplex PCR; in TCRdb, only in-frame clones are kept and a portion is missing. The data contain about 60,000 clones, approximately 90% of them seen just once; the ten biggest clones take up 2.8%. This specimen was CD4+ or CD8+ T cells sorted from blood, taken in a trial of the OX40 agonist ivuxolimab. The receptors were sampled from an adult with an advanced solid tumor such as melanoma, head and neck, liver or kidney cancer. Both conserved end residues are part of each CDR3. The order of the fields is V gene, clone size, D gene, J gene, CDR3 protein, CDR3 DNA. D genes are given only for firm matches. Not all rows give a size; the values are once, few, many and, for expanded clones, a class.

v_call: TRBV7-9; clone_size: .; d_call: .; j_call: TRBJ1-1; cdr3_aa: CASSFLSTEAFF; cdr3_nt: TGTGCCAGCAGCTTCCTTTCCACTGAAGCTTTCTTT
v_call: TRBV27; clone_size: .; d_call: .; j_call: TRBJ2-2; cdr3_aa: CASSTHTGTGELFF; cdr3_nt: TGTGCCAGCAGTACCCACACGGGGACCGGGGAGCTGTTTTTT
v_call: TRBV5-5; clone_size: .; d_call: TRBD1; j_call: TRBJ1-4; cdr3_aa: CASSFTVGQGGNEKLFF; cdr3_nt: TGTGCCAGCAGCTTTACAGTGGGGCAGGGGGGAAATGAAAAACTGTTTTTT
v_call: TRBV2; clone_size: .; d_call: TRBD1; j_call: TRBJ1-1; cdr3_aa: CASSDQGEGEAFF; cdr3_nt: TGTGCCAGCAGCGACCAGGGGGAGGGTGAAGCTTTCTTT
v_call: TRBV7-9; clone_size: once; d_call: .; j_call: TRBJ2-7; cdr3_aa: CASSLDHEQYF; cdr3_nt: TGTGCCAGCAGCTTAGACCACGAGCAGTACTTC
v_call: TRBV11-2; clone_size: .; d_call: TRBD2; j_call: TRBJ2-1; cdr3_aa: CASSPTSGSYNEQFF; cdr3_nt: TGTGCCAGCAGCCCTACTAGCGGGAGTTACAATGAGCAGTTCTTC
v_call: TRBV5-6; clone_size: .; d_call: TRBD1; j_call: TRBJ2-1; cdr3_aa: CASSNPPRGHEQFF; cdr3_nt: TGTGCCAGCAGTAACCCCCCCAGGGGGCATGAGCAGTTCTTC
v_call: TRBV4-3; clone_size: medium-sized; d_call: TRBD1; j_call: TRBJ1-1; cdr3_aa: CASSQDKDRGTWTEAFF; cdr3_nt: TGCGCCAGCAGCCAAGATAAGGACAGGGGGACTTGGACTGAAGCTTTCTTT
v_call: TRBV7-9; clone_size: .; d_call: .; j_call: TRBJ2-1; cdr3_aa: CASSSDRLNYNEQFF; cdr3_nt: TGTGCCAGCAGCTCCGACAGACTTAACTACAATGAGCAGTTCTTC
v_call: TRBV7-6; clone_size: .; d_call: .; j_call: TRBJ2-2; cdr3_aa: CATSGFGGTGELFF; cdr3_nt: TGTGCCACCTCCGGGTTTGGAGGTACCGGGGAGCTGTTTTTT
v_call: TRBV6-1; clone_size: .; d_call: .; j_call: TRBJ2-4; cdr3_aa: CASSDRDIPSPKNIQYF; cdr3_nt: TGTGCCAGCAGTGATAGGGACATCCCGAGTCCCAAAAACATTCAGTACTTC
v_call: TRBV7-2; clone_size: .; d_call: TRBD1; j_call: TRBJ1-2; cdr3_aa: CASSLIFGQADYYGYTF; cdr3_nt: TGTGCCAGCAGCTTAATATTCGGACAGGCCGACTACTATGGCTACACCTTC